A single sample is the source of the 30 T cell receptor beta chains below, sequenced in a study of response to subunit inactivated influenza vaccine. TCRdb processed the RT-PCR reads anew with MiXCR; each CDR3 protein has one entry. The repertoire holds a few hundred thousand distinct CDR3 sequences, approximately 7.3% seen once, with under 15% in the top ten. The source material was PBMCs from blood, sampled less than 30 months after vaccination. Receptors were obtained from a man aged 45-69 years who received an inactivated influenza vaccine.

The sample holds a few counts of this clonotype. The chain is built from TRBV18 and TRBJ2-7; 10 bases match TRBD1. CDR3 length equals 15 residues. Germline V lookup: CDR1 KGHSH, CDR2 LQKENI. V lost 5 bases and J lost 3; bases outside the gene matches: 7. CDR3 DNA: TGTGCCAGCTCAATTGACAGGGGGCAGTTCTACGAGCAGTACTTC. Translating gives CASSIDRGQFYEQYF.

Many counts were recorded for this clonotype. The chain links TRBV10-3 to TRBJ2-3; D is ambiguous. This CDR3 has 13 amino acids. From germline, CDR1 is ENHRY and CDR2 SYGVKD. The V end lost 4 bases, the J end lost 0 bases, and 5 bases lay between the germline ends. This chain's CDR3 is CAISVGSTDTQYF. The CDR3 DNA is TGTGCCATCAGTGTGGGCAGCACAGATACGCAGTATTTT.

This chain's CDR3 is CASSLSVDSNQPQHF. Here the CDR3 DNA reads TGTGCCAGCAGCTTATCCGTAGATAGCAATCAGCCCCAGCATTTT. V gene TRBV7-2 combines with J gene TRBJ1-5; D not certain. Trimming took off 2 bases at V and 0 bases at J, with 8 bases between the two ends. The germline gives CDR1 SGHTA, CDR2 FQGNSA. The CDR3 extends over 15 amino acids.

This clonotype was seen just once. J is TRBJ2-4 and V is TRBV27, with TRBD1 matching over 7 bases. CDR3 size: 15 residues. V lost 5 bases, J lost 0 bases, and 4 bases stayed unmatched. Germline CDR1 and CDR2: MNHEY and SMNVEV (reference sequence). The DNA for the CDR3 is TGTGCCAGCAGTCATCGACAGGGAGCCAAAAACATTCAGTACTTC. As protein: CASSHRQGAKNIQYF.

This clonotype showed up just a few times. This rearrangement joins TRBV10-3 to TRBJ1-1; tentative D call: TRBD1 (6 bases). Germline CDR1 reads ENHRY; CDR2 reads SYGVKD. This CDR3 has 15 residues. V was cut by 10 bases and J by 0 bases, with 18 bases left in between. The CDR3 spells CATRDWGPMNTEAFF. DNA of the CDR3: TGTGCCACCCGAGATTGGGGGCCAATGAACACTGAAGCTTTCTTT.

This chain connects TRBV5-1 to TRBJ2-7; D is ambiguous. Germline V lookup: CDR1 SGHRS, CDR2 YFSETQ. The CDR3 length is 14 residues. The V end lost 2 bases, the J end lost 4 bases, and 13 bases lay between the germline ends. CDR3 DNA sequence: TGCGCCAGCAGCTTAGGGTCAGGAATTTACGAGCAGTACTTC. Its protein product is CASSLGSGIYEQYF.

The V gene is TRBV6-1, the J gene TRBJ1-5, with D unresolved. The CDR3 is made up of 14 amino acids. Germline-derived CDR1 and CDR2 are MNHNS and SASEGT. The V end lost 2 bases, the J end lost 5 bases, and 10 bases lay between the germline ends. The CDR3 region has the DNA TGTGCCAGCAGTGAATCGGGAAAATATCAGCCCCAGCATTTT. The encoded protein is CASSESGKYQPQHF.

This rearrangement joins TRBV28 to TRBJ2-3; D remains unclear. V lost 1 base and J 3 bases, leaving 14 bases between the germline ends. Germline assignment: CDR1 MDHEN and CDR2 SYDVKM. There are 16 residues in the CDR3. This CDR3 reads CASSLYRAGRTDTQYF. CDR3 in DNA: TGTGCCAGCAGTTTATATCGGGCAGGCCGGACAGATACGCAGTATTTT. Combining the CDR3 with reference TRBV28 and TRBJ2-3 gives the whole variable domain DVKVTQSSRYLVKRTGEKVFLECVQDMDHENMFWYRQDPGLGLRLIYFSYDVKMKEKGDIPEGYSVSREKKERFSLILESASTNQTSMYLCASSLYRAGRTDTQYFGPGTRLTVL.

This clonotype has at least ten counts. The rearrangement uses TRBV12-3 or TRBV12-4 and TRBJ1-4, with TRBD1 matching 7 bases. The CDR3 length is 15 residues. The junction had 14 bases not matched to a gene; V was cut back by 6 bases and J by 10 bases. The CDR3 nucleotides read TGTGCCAGCAGCCCCTCCTTGACAGGGTCGTCAAAACTGTTTTTT. Translation: CASSPSLTGSSKLFF.

This clonotype was detected a few times. The gene calls are TRBV20-1 and TRBJ1-2; D perhaps matches TRBD1 (5 bases). Germline V gene lookup returns CDR1 DFQATT and CDR2 SNEGSKA (reference sequence). The CDR3 runs 14 residues. The V end lost 0 bases, the J end lost 5 bases, and 13 bases lay between the germline ends. The CDR3 here is CSARDGTEVYGYTF. As DNA, the CDR3 is TGCAGTGCTAGAGACGGGACGGAAGTATATGGCTACACCTTC.

This clonotype was picked up a small number of times. The gene calls are TRBV3-1 and TRBJ2-3, with 9 bases matching TRBD2. CDR3 length: 19 amino acids. CDR1 LGHDT and CDR2 YNNKEL come from the germline V gene (reference sequence). V gave up 0 bases and J gave up 3 bases; unmatched junction bases: 13. The CDR3, as DNA: TGTGCCAGCAGCCAAGATAAGAGGGCTAGCGGGGACCTTACAGATACGCAGTATTTT. Its protein product is CASSQDKRASGDLTDTQYF.

This clonotype was counted between two and nine times. The chain recombines TRBV4-1 with TRBJ2-5, with D unclear. This CDR3 region has 15 residues. Germline V gene sequence: CDR1 MGHRA, CDR2 YSYEKL. Trimming took off 3 bases at V and 1 base at J, with 12 bases between the two ends. The CDR3 coding sequence is TGCGCCAGCAGCCACAGAGACACAATCCAAGAGACCCAGTACTTC. It codes for CASSHRDTIQETQYF.

Points on this clonotype: At one end, the junction sequence differs from germline, possibly due to a read error. CDR3 region: CIVEDPWPPAGDIQETQYF. In DNA form, the CDR3 reads TGCATCGTTGAAGATCCTTGGCCGCCGGCGGGGGACATCCAAGAGACCCAGTACTTC. The gene calls are TRBV29-1 and TRBJ2-5; a possible D gene is TRBD2 (7 bases). Germline assignment: CDR1 SQVTM and CDR2 ANQGSEA. The CDR3 has 19 amino acids.

The chain uses TRBV5-1 and TRBJ2-1, with 8 bases that match TRBD2. V shed 0 bases and J 8 bases; nucleotides not matched to a gene: 10. This CDR3 has 16 residues. In germline, CDR1 is SGHRS, CDR2 YFSETQ. DNA for the CDR3: TGCGCCAGCAGCTTGGCAGGAGCGGGAGCTAGAGATGAGCAGTTCTTC. Translating it yields CASSLAGAGARDEQFF.

The sample holds many counts of this clonotype. The V and J genes are TRBV5-1 and TRBJ1-1; 8 bases are shared with TRBD1. Germline lookup yields CDR1 SGHRS and CDR2 YFSETQ. The CDR3 is 14 amino acids. The V gene end was trimmed by 4 bases and the J gene end by 5 bases; junction bases not matched to a gene: 7. The CDR3 DNA follows: TGCGCCAGCAGCAAGAGTACAGGGGGGACTGAAGCTTTCTTT. Its translation: CASSKSTGGTEAFF.

This clonotype was counted a few times. J is TRBJ2-7 and V is TRBV15, with 8 nucleotides matching TRBD1. The CDR3 contains 14 residues. V was clipped by 5 bases and J by 4 bases; unmatched bases: 7. Germline V gene data show CDR1 as LNHNV and CDR2 as YYDKDF (reference sequence). CDR3 sequence: CATSYTTGVYEQYF. In nucleotides, the CDR3 is TGTGCCACCAGCTATACGACAGGGGTTTACGAGCAGTACTTC.

This clonotype occurred a few times. V usage is TRBV12-3 or TRBV12-4 and J usage is TRBJ2-1; D remains unclear. The V gene lost 3 bases and the J gene lost 7 bases, with 10 bases spanning the gap. This CDR3 spans 13 amino acids. The CDR3 DNA is TGTGCCAGCAGTTTGCAAGGGCCGAATGAGCAGTTCTTC. It yields the protein CASSLQGPNEQFF.

This clonotype was counted between two and nine times. J is TRBJ1-1 and V is TRBV6-2 or TRBV6-3, with 10 bases fitting TRBD1. Germline V gene sequence: CDR1 MNHEY, CDR2 SVGEGT. The CDR3 consists of 15 residues. The J segment lost 8 bases and the V segment lost 0 bases, leaving 6 bases of the junction unmatched. CDR3 residues: CASSYSRTGGGEAFF. In DNA, the CDR3 is TGTGCCAGCAGTTACTCGAGGACAGGGGGAGGCGAAGCTTTCTTT.

The chain links TRBV7-3 to TRBJ1-1, with D hard to call. V lost 2 bases and J 1 base, leaving 14 bases between the germline ends. Per the germline V gene, CDR1 is SGHTA and CDR2 is FQGTGA. The CDR3 contains 16 residues. CDR3 sequence: CASSLFLSRQNTEAFF. In DNA, the CDR3 is TGTGCCAGCAGCTTATTTTTAAGTCGACAGAACACTGAAGCTTTCTTT.

This clonotype was counted a few times. The V call is TRBV28, the J call TRBJ2-2; 11 positions match TRBD1. The CDR3 totals 14 residues. The V gene end was trimmed by 11 bases and the J gene end by 6 bases; junction bases not matched to a gene: 8. The germline CDR1 and CDR2 sequences are MDHEN and SYDVKM. The CDR3 loop is CAGRTGGVSGELFF. CDR3 DNA sequence: TGTGCCGGGCGGACAGGGGGCGTATCCGGGGAGCTGTTTTTT. Full variable domain (remainder filled in from reference TRBV28 and TRBJ2-2): DVKVTQSSRYLVKRTGEKVFLECVQDMDHENMFWYRQDPGLGLRLIYFSYDVKMKEKGDIPEGYSVSREKKERFSLILESASTNQTSMYLCAGRTGGVSGELFFGEGSRLTVL.

This clonotype was picked up many times. The chain couples TRBV12-3 or TRBV12-4 to TRBJ2-7; no reliable D call. There are 12 residues in the CDR3. Trimming cost V 6 bases and J 3 bases, with 9 bases left between them. The CDR3, as DNA: TGTGCCAGCAGCTATGACGACTACGAGCAGTACTTC. Its translation is CASSYDDYEQYF.

This clonotype appeared a few times. The chain recombines TRBV7-2 with TRBJ2-1; D gene ambiguous. Germline CDR1 SGHTA, CDR2 FQGNSA. This CDR3 has 15 amino acids. Trimming pared 5 bases from V and 9 bases from J, leaving 20 bases between. The CDR3 protein is CASSTPGLLSAEQFF. In DNA form, the CDR3 reads TGTGCCAGCAGCACGCCGGGCCTATTATCGGCTGAGCAGTTCTTC.

This clonotype was seen ten or more times. The chain joins TRBV10-3 to TRBJ2-3; 13 nucleotides align to TRBD2. Looked up from germline, CDR1 is ENHRY and CDR2 is SYGVKD. Unmatched junction bases numbered 16, after V lost 5 bases and J lost 5 bases. The CDR3 contains 19 residues. The CDR3 DNA reads as TGTGCCATCAGTCCAACTTTACCGGGACTAGCGGGGTCGGGAGATACGCAGTATTTT. Its protein is CAISPTLPGLAGSGDTQYF.

This clonotype was detected only a few times. The junction departs from the called germline gene at one end, perhaps through a read error. This chain uses TRBV7-9 with TRBJ1-2, with a weak D call TRBD1 (5 bases). The CDR3 has 15 amino acids. Germline CDR1 is SEHNR and CDR2 is FQNEAQ (reference sequence). The CDR3 sequence is CASSLEERGDYGYTF. The CDR3 coding sequence is TGTGCCAGCAGTTTAGAAGAGCGGGGGGACTATGGCTACACCTTC.

This clonotype was observed a few times. V usage is TRBV11-2 and J usage is TRBJ1-1; D is unclear. The CDR3 totals 14 residues. Trimming pared 5 bases from V and 3 bases from J, leaving 13 bases between. Germline lookup yields CDR1 SGHAT and CDR2 FQNNGV. Here the CDR3 DNA reads TGTGCCAGCAGCCCTTTTCGGGCCGACACTGAAGCTTTCTTT. Its translation is CASSPFRADTEAFF.

This clonotype has a count of ten or more. V usage is TRBV2 and J usage is TRBJ1-5, with 7 bases aligning to TRBD1. Germline lookup yields CDR1 SNHLY and CDR2 FYNNEI. The CDR3 is made up of 14 amino acids. V lost 8 bases, J lost 3 bases, and 7 bases stayed unmatched. The CDR3, as DNA: TGTGCCAGCCGGTCAGGGGGTTACAATCAGCCCCAGCATTTT. Protein sequence: CASRSGGYNQPQHF.

This clonotype was counted a few times. The chain employs TRBV5-1 and TRBJ2-7; D unclear. V was pared by 4 bases and J by 7 bases, with 12 bases between. Germline V gene lookup returns CDR1 SGHRS and CDR2 YFSETQ. CDR3 length equals 12 residues. This CDR3 reads CASSPHGVEQYF. CDR3 bases: TGCGCCAGCAGCCCACATGGGGTAGAGCAGTACTTC.

This clonotype was detected a few times. The V gene is TRBV12-3 or TRBV12-4, the J gene TRBJ2-6; 8 positions match TRBD1. V was clipped by 5 bases and J by 1 base; unmatched bases: 10. The CDR3 loop spans 18 amino acids. The CDR3 nucleotides read TGTGCCAGCAGTCCAAGGACAGGGAGGATATCTGGGGCCAACGTCCTGACTTTC. Encoded protein: CASSPRTGRISGANVLTF.

As for this clonotype: With a much larger clone just one base away, this may be a read error. The chain combines TRBV24-1 with TRBJ2-5; the D gene is possibly TRBD2 (6 bases). The CDR3 sequence is 11 residues long. Germline V lookup: CDR1 KGHDR, CDR2 SFDVKD. V was cut by 7 bases and J by 5 bases, with 7 bases left in between. Here the CDR3 reads CATRSGETQYF. In nucleotides, the CDR3 is TGTGCCACCAGAAGCGGGGAGACCCAGTACTTC.

In its sample, this clonotype was seen many times. The rearrangement joins TRBV12-3 or TRBV12-4 to TRBJ2-1, with TRBD2 matching 12 bases. V lost 6 bases and J lost 4; bases outside the gene matches: 4. There are 15 residues in the CDR3. The CDR3 reads CASRRLAGAYNEQFF. The DNA of the CDR3 is TGTGCCAGCAGAAGACTAGCGGGAGCTTACAATGAGCAGTTCTTC.